A selection of T cell receptor beta chains follows, all from one sample in a study of shared clonotypes between healthy human individuals. Data came from immunoSEQ multiplex PCR; TCRdb stores just in-frame clones and leaves some out. The sample has about 380,000 clones, approximately 96% seen once. Material: memory CD8+ T cells sorted from blood. The source is a man aged 25-45 years in good health. CDR3s include the opening cysteine and the closing phenylalanine or tryptophan. Each record gives: clone size, V gene, J gene, D gene, CDR3 protein, CDR3 DNA. A D gene is named only where the DNA matches it firmly. Clone size is stated in some rows and not others, as once, few, many or a class when expanded.

clone size: once
V gene: TRBV29-1
J gene: TRBJ2-3
D gene: TRBD1
CDR3 protein: CSVDDRGGTDTQYF
CDR3 DNA: TGCAGCGTGGATGACAGGGGGGGGACAGATACGCAGTATTTT

clone size: .
V gene: TRBV5-6
J gene: TRBJ2-2
D gene: .
CDR3 protein: CASSLRGITTGELFF
CDR3 DNA: TGTGCCAGCAGCTTGAGGGGCATCACCACCGGGGAGCTGTTTTTT

clone size: .
V gene: TRBV6-1
J gene: TRBJ2-5
D gene: TRBD2
CDR3 protein: CASSEGAGGQETQYF
CDR3 DNA: TGTGCCAGCAGTGAAGGAGCGGGAGGCCAAGAGACCCAGTACTTC

clone size: .
V gene: TRBV29-1
J gene: TRBJ2-2
D gene: TRBD1
CDR3 protein: CSVRRDRVNTGELFF
CDR3 DNA: TGCAGCGTCCGCCGGGACAGGGTTAACACCGGGGAGCTGTTTTTT

clone size: .
V gene: TRBV6-1
J gene: TRBJ1-2
D gene: .
CDR3 protein: CASSEQGRILSRSYGYTF
CDR3 DNA: TGTGCCAGCAGTGAACAAGGTCGGATCTTATCCCGATCCTATGGCTACACCTTC

clone size: .
V gene: TRBV30
J gene: TRBJ2-3
D gene: .
CDR3 protein: CAWTRSGHSTDTQYF
CDR3 DNA: TGTGCCTGGACCAGGAGCGGGCATAGCACAGATACGCAGTATTTT

clone size: .
V gene: TRBV5-1
J gene: TRBJ2-3
D gene: .
CDR3 protein: CASSLESVTDTQYF
CDR3 DNA: TGCGCCAGCAGCTTGGAAAGCGTCACAGATACGCAGTATTTT

clone size: .
V gene: TRBV28
J gene: TRBJ1-2
D gene: .
CDR3 protein: CASSPFLYGYTF
CDR3 DNA: TGTGCCAGCAGCCCCTTTCTCTATGGCTACACCTTC

clone size: .
V gene: TRBV19
J gene: TRBJ2-7
D gene: .
CDR3 protein: CASRSRINYEQYF
CDR3 DNA: TGTGCCAGTAGGAGTAGGATAAACTACGAGCAGTACTTC

clone size: .
V gene: TRBV5-5
J gene: TRBJ2-5
D gene: TRBD2
CDR3 protein: CASTLAGWETQYF
CDR3 DNA: TGTGCCAGCACCTTAGCGGGATGGGAGACCCAGTACTTC

clone size: .
V gene: TRBV6-1
J gene: TRBJ2-3
D gene: .
CDR3 protein: CAIGDKKGRTDTQYF
CDR3 DNA: TGTGCCATCGGGGACAAAAAGGGACGCACAGATACGCAGTATTTT

clone size: .
V gene: TRBV7-9
J gene: TRBJ2-7
D gene: .
CDR3 protein: CASSLESYRGYEQYF
CDR3 DNA: TGTGCCAGCAGCTTAGAATCTTACCGGGGATACGAGCAGTACTTC

clone size: .
V gene: TRBV19
J gene: TRBJ1-4
D gene: TRBD1
CDR3 protein: CASSNRGLANEKLFF
CDR3 DNA: TGTGCCAGCAGTAACAGGGGCCTGGCTAATGAAAAACTGTTTTTT

clone size: .
V gene: TRBV10-2
J gene: TRBJ2-2
D gene: TRBD2
CDR3 protein: CASTPGLALLTGELFF
CDR3 DNA: TGCGCCAGCACCCCGGGACTAGCCCTTCTCACCGGGGAGCTGTTTTTT

clone size: few
V gene: TRBV28
J gene: TRBJ1-5
D gene: .
CDR3 protein: CASSVNQPQHF
CDR3 DNA: TGTGCCAGCAGCGTCAATCAGCCCCAGCATTTT

clone size: once
V gene: TRBV6-1
J gene: TRBJ1-1
D gene: .
CDR3 protein: CASRVDPGDTEAFF
CDR3 DNA: TGTGCCAGCAGAGTGGACCCAGGGGACACTGAAGCTTTCTTT

clone size: .
V gene: TRBV27
J gene: TRBJ2-5
D gene: .
CDR3 protein: CASSLFLGETQYF
CDR3 DNA: TGTGCCAGCAGTTTATTTTTGGGGGAGACCCAGTACTTC

clone size: .
V gene: TRBV28
J gene: TRBJ1-4
D gene: TRBD1
CDR3 protein: CASSRDRAWEKLFF
CDR3 DNA: TGTGCCAGCAGTCGGGACAGGGCTTGGGAAAAACTGTTTTTT

clone size: .
V gene: TRBV18
J gene: TRBJ2-7
D gene: .
CDR3 protein: CASSPDRRSYEQYF
CDR3 DNA: TGTGCCAGCTCACCCGACAGGAGAAGCTACGAGCAGTACTTC

clone size: .
V gene: TRBV27
J gene: TRBJ1-1
D gene: .
CDR3 protein: CASSLSGGTEAFF
CDR3 DNA: TGTGCCAGCAGTTTATCAGGGGGCACTGAAGCTTTCTTT

clone size: .
V gene: TRBV28
J gene: TRBJ2-2
D gene: .
CDR3 protein: CASSPEGQGWTGELFF
CDR3 DNA: TGTGCCAGCAGCCCCGAGGGGCAGGGTTGGACCGGGGAGCTGTTTTTT

clone size: .
V gene: TRBV4-1
J gene: TRBJ2-1
D gene: TRBD2
CDR3 protein: CASRQTSGRYEQFF
CDR3 DNA: TGCGCCAGCAGACAGACTAGCGGGAGATATGAGCAGTTCTTC

clone size: .
V gene: TRBV20-1
J gene: TRBJ2-3
D gene: .
CDR3 protein: CSVPTANTQYF
CDR3 DNA: TGCAGCGTCCCCACCGCGAATACGCAGTATTTT

clone size: .
V gene: TRBV7-3
J gene: TRBJ2-2
D gene: .
CDR3 protein: CASSLSGGTGELFF
CDR3 DNA: TGTGCCAGCAGCTTAAGCGGCGGCACCGGGGAGCTGTTTTTT

clone size: .
V gene: TRBV28
J gene: TRBJ1-5
D gene: .
CDR3 protein: CASSFFQYSNQPQHF
CDR3 DNA: TGTGCCAGCAGTTTCTTCCAGTATAGCAATCAGCCCCAGCATTTT

clone size: .
V gene: TRBV6-5
J gene: TRBJ2-2
D gene: TRBD1
CDR3 protein: CASKLGGLTGELFF
CDR3 DNA: TGTGCCAGCAAACTAGGGGGCCTTACCGGGGAGCTGTTTTTT

clone size: .
V gene: TRBV6-1
J gene: TRBJ2-1
D gene: TRBD2
CDR3 protein: CASSEGGGEQFF
CDR3 DNA: TGTGCCAGCAGTGAAGGCGGGGGTGAGCAGTTCTTC

clone size: .
V gene: TRBV29-1
J gene: TRBJ2-1
D gene: TRBD1
CDR3 protein: CSVPRGTGGTNEQFF
CDR3 DNA: TGCAGCGTCCCAAGGGGGACAGGGGGGACCAATGAGCAGTTCTTC

clone size: .
V gene: TRBV10-3
J gene: TRBJ2-2
D gene: TRBD1
CDR3 protein: CAISPGQALNTGELFF
CDR3 DNA: TGTGCCATCAGTCCCGGACAGGCCCTCAACACCGGGGAGCTGTTTTTT

clone size: .
V gene: TRBV11-2
J gene: TRBJ2-5
D gene: .
CDR3 protein: CASSSEKGVGTQYF
CDR3 DNA: TGTGCCAGCAGCTCAGAGAAGGGGGTTGGGACCCAGTACTTC

clone size: .
V gene: TRBV10-3
J gene: TRBJ2-3
D gene: .
CDR3 protein: CAVTGGPRDTQYF
CDR3 DNA: TGTGCCGTTACCGGAGGGCCCAGAGATACGCAGTATTTT

clone size: .
V gene: TRBV28
J gene: TRBJ2-7
D gene: TRBD2
CDR3 protein: CASSFLREGLLYF
CDR3 DNA: TGTGCCAGCAGTTTTTTGCGGGAGGGCCTTCTGTACTTC

clone size: once
V gene: TRBV4-1
J gene: TRBJ2-7
D gene: TRBD1
CDR3 protein: CASSQNLGQSNSYEQYF
CDR3 DNA: TGCGCCAGCAGCCAAAATTTGGGACAGTCTAATTCCTACGAGCAGTACTTC

clone size: .
V gene: TRBV2
J gene: TRBJ2-1
D gene: TRBD2
CDR3 protein: CASRVESGRYNEQFF
CDR3 DNA: TGTGCCAGCAGAGTCGAGAGCGGGAGGTACAATGAGCAGTTCTTC

clone size: .
V gene: TRBV30
J gene: TRBJ2-7
D gene: .
CDR3 protein: CAWSAQGIEYF
CDR3 DNA: TGTGCCTGGAGCGCCCAGGGTATCGAGTACTTC

clone size: .
V gene: TRBV28
J gene: TRBJ1-4
D gene: TRBD1
CDR3 protein: CASSLWTGHEKLFF
CDR3 DNA: TGTGCCAGCAGTTTATGGACAGGGCACGAAAAACTGTTTTTT

clone size: .
V gene: TRBV29-1
J gene: TRBJ2-1
D gene: TRBD1
CDR3 protein: CSVTGTGNNEQFF
CDR3 DNA: TGCAGCGTTACCGGGACAGGCAACAATGAGCAGTTCTTC

clone size: .
V gene: TRBV2
J gene: TRBJ1-5
D gene: .
CDR3 protein: CASSEENQPQHF
CDR3 DNA: TGTGCCAGCAGTGAAGAAAATCAGCCCCAGCATTTT

clone size: .
V gene: TRBV6-5
J gene: TRBJ2-7
D gene: TRBD1
CDR3 protein: CASSFLRDRGLYEQYF
CDR3 DNA: TGTGCCAGCAGTTTTCTCCGGGACAGGGGGCTCTACGAGCAGTACTTC

clone size: .
V gene: TRBV30
J gene: TRBJ2-2
D gene: .
CDR3 protein: CAYNRGGTGELFF
CDR3 DNA: TGTGCCTACAACAGGGGAGGAACCGGGGAGCTGTTTTTT

clone size: .
V gene: TRBV20-1
J gene: TRBJ2-1
D gene: .
CDR3 protein: CSAREPEQFF
CDR3 DNA: TGCAGTGCTAGAGAACCCGAGCAGTTCTTC